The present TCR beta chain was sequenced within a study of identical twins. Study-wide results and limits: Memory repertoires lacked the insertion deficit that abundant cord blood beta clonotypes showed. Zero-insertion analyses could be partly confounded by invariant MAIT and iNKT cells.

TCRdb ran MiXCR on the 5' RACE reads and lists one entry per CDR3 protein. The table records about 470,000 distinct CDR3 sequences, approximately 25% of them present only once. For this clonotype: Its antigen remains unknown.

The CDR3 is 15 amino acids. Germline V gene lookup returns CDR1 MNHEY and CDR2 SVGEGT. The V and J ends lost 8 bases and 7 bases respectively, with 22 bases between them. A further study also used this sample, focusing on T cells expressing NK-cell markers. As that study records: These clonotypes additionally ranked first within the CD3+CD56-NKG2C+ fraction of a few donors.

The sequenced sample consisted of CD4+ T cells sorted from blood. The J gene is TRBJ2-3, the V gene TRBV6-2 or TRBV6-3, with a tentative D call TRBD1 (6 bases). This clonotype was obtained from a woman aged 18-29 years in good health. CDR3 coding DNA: TGTGCCAGCCGACGCGGATCCTCAGGGGAAAATACGCAGTATTTT. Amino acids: CASRRGSSGENTQYF.